The subject of this entry is one TCR beta chain. V trimming: 4 bases; J trimming: 4 bases; junction bases outside the gene matches: 7. Germline values: CDR1 SGHRS, CDR2 YFSETQ. The CDR3 totals 14 residues. The data originate from a study of shared clonotypes between healthy human individuals. Every contributor of samples was a Caucasian grown-up residing in Nashville, Tennessee. TCRdb's copy holds only in-frame clones and misses some; the assay was immunoSEQ multiplex PCR. This sample has 600,000 to 750,000 clones, with 72% found just once. J is TRBJ1-2 and V is TRBV5-1; the match to TRBD1 covers 7 bases. Sequenced material: memory CD4+ T cells sorted from blood. Subset given: CD45RA-negative fraction. This sequence was found in a woman in her thirties in good health. The CDR3 region is CASSLDRVGYGYTF. CDR3 bases: TGCGCCAGCAGCCTAGACAGGGTAGGCTATGGCTACACCTTC.